These 15 T cell receptor beta chains share one sample of origin, sequenced in a study of response to subunit inactivated influenza vaccine. Using its own MiXCR run on the RT-PCR reads, TCRdb lists one record per CDR3 protein. The sample shows hundreds of thousands of distinct CDR3 sequences, about a sixth of them seen only once. The specimen was PBMCs from blood, collected roughly 12 days after vaccination. The source of these receptors is a man in his fifties or sixties who received an inactivated influenza vaccine.

V gene TRBV7-2 combines with J gene TRBJ2-3, with TRBD2 matching 8 bases. Germline CDR1 SGHTA, CDR2 FQGNSA. Trimming at V came to 0 bases and at J to 3 bases, leaving 5 bases not matched to a gene. The CDR3 totals 16 residues. CDR3 coding DNA: TGTGCCAGCAGCTTAGCGCGGGGCGGGAGGACAGATACGCAGTATTTT. This gives the protein CASSLARGGRTDTQYF.

V is TRBV20-1 and J is TRBJ2-5; TRBD2 is a possible D gene (6 bases). There are 14 residues in the CDR3. Trimming stripped 0 bases from V and 5 bases from J, with 13 bases between. CDR1 is DFQATT and CDR2 is SNEGSKA in the germline V gene (reference sequence). DNA for the CDR3: TGCAGTGCTAGAGATGGCGGGGTGATGGAGACCCAGTACTTC. Protein product: CSARDGGVMETQYF.

This sequence joins TRBV7-2 and TRBJ2-7; D tentatively reads TRBD1 or TRBD2 (5 bases each). V was shortened by 5 bases and J by 0 bases, with 14 bases between the two germline ends. This CDR3 region has 15 residues. Germline V CDR1 and CDR2: SGHTA, FQGNSA. CDR3 in amino acids: CASSIWGRGSYEQYF. The CDR3 DNA sequence: TGTGCCAGCAGCATTTGGGGACGAGGCTCCTACGAGCAGTACTTC.

This clonotype was seen more than once but under ten times. V usage is TRBV10-3 and J usage is TRBJ1-1; unclear D gene. The V gene lost 0 bases and the J gene lost 7 bases, with 15 bases spanning the gap. The CDR3 spans 15 residues. Germline V gene sequence: CDR1 ENHRY, CDR2 SYGVKD. This CDR3 reads CAISESPEEGSEAFF. CDR3 bases: TGTGCCATCAGTGAGTCCCCTGAGGAGGGAAGTGAAGCTTTCTTT.

The V gene is TRBV18, the J gene TRBJ1-5; D is perhaps TRBD1 (5 bases). The germline gives CDR1 KGHSH, CDR2 LQKENI. The CDR3 sequence is 15 residues long. Trimming removed 3 bases at V and 1 base at J, with 10 bases between. The CDR3 spells CASSPTWGSNQPQHF. The CDR3 DNA follows: TGTGCCAGCTCACCGACGTGGGGGAGCAATCAGCCCCAGCATTTT.

This clonotype was detected a few times. The chain combines TRBV2 with TRBJ2-2; 9 bases are a match to TRBD1. Trimming removed 1 base from V and 1 base from J; junction bases left unmatched: 1. The CDR3 totals 16 residues. CDR1 SNHLY and CDR2 FYNNEI come from the germline V gene. The DNA for the CDR3 is TGTGCCAGCAGTGAAGGGGGACAGGGGAACACCGGGGAGCTGTTTTTT. Its translation: CASSEGGQGNTGELFF. The full variable domain, its missing parts supplied by reference TRBV2 and TRBJ2-2, is EPEVTQTPSHQVTQMGQEVILRCVPISNHLYFYWYRQILGQKVEFLVSFYNNEISEKSEIFDDQFSVERPDGSNFTLKIRSTKLEDSAMYFCASSEGGQGNTGELFFGEGSRLTVL.

This rearrangement joins TRBV12-5 to TRBJ2-2; D unclear. This CDR3 contains 14 residues. CDR1 is LGHNT and CDR2 is FRNRAP in the germline V gene. Trimming cost V 0 bases and J 7 bases, with 9 bases left between them. The CDR3 region is CASGLVQESGELFF. Here the CDR3 DNA reads TGTGCTAGTGGTTTGGTCCAGGAAAGCGGGGAGCTGTTTTTT.

The sample holds many counts of this clonotype. The rearrangement links TRBV20-1 to TRBJ2-3, with 15 bases fitting TRBD2. The CDR3 runs to 18 residues. J lost 3 bases, V lost 0 bases, and 7 bases had no gene match. CDR1 is DFQATT and CDR2 is SNEGSKA in the germline V gene (reference sequence). The CDR3, as DNA: TGCAGTGCTAGAGATTCCCTGGGACTAGCGGGAGGAACAGATACGCAGTATTTT. Translation gives CSARDSLGLAGGTDTQYF.

V usage is TRBV7-9 and J usage is TRBJ2-5; D not certain. The CDR3 contains 14 residues. Trimming shortened V by 4 bases and J by 1 base, and 10 bases separated the two germline ends. The germline gives CDR1 SEHNR, CDR2 FQNEAQ (reference sequence). The CDR3 is CASSSDTSQETQYF. The CDR3 bases are TGTGCCAGCAGCTCGGATACGAGCCAAGAGACCCAGTACTTC. Together with reference TRBV7-9 and TRBJ2-5, the CDR3 gives the full variable domain: DTGVSQNPRHKITKRGQNVTFRCDPISEHNRLYWYRQTLGQGPEFLTYFQNEAQLEKSRLLSDRFSAERPKGSFSTLEIQRTEQGDSAMYLCASSSDTSQETQYFGPGTRLLVL.

This rearrangement joins TRBV20-1 to TRBJ1-5; no firm D call. The germline gives CDR1 DFQATT, CDR2 SNEGSKA (reference sequence). This CDR3 is built from 15 residues. Trimming took 0 bases from V and 0 from J, leaving 9 bases between them. The DNA of the CDR3 is TGCAGTGCTAGAGATGAGCAGACTAGCAATCAGCCCCAGCATTTT. Its protein is CSARDEQTSNQPQHF.

A note on this clonotype: One end of the junction is discordant with germline, which a read error may explain. This chain links TRBV7-8 with TRBJ2-3, with 7 bases that match TRBD2. CDR1 is SGHVS, CDR2 FQNEAQ, per germline. The CDR3 runs to 15 residues. This CDR3 reads CASSSLAGGADTQFF. For the CDR3, the DNA is TGTGCCAGCAGCTCGTTAGCGGGTGGGGCAGATACGCAGTTTTTT.

This chain's CDR3 is CSASGGRNNQPQHF. The CDR3 DNA follows: TGCAGTGCTAGTGGCGGTAGGAACAATCAGCCCCAGCATTTT. The chain is built from TRBV20-1 and TRBJ1-5; D ambiguous. The V end lost 3 bases, the J end lost 3 bases, and 12 bases lay between the germline ends. The length of the CDR3 is 14 residues. Germline values: CDR1 DFQATT, CDR2 SNEGSKA (reference sequence).

This chain connects TRBV20-1 to TRBJ1-2; a possible D gene is TRBD1 (6 bases). This CDR3 spans 14 amino acids. Germline values: CDR1 DFQATT, CDR2 SNEGSKA (reference sequence). V shed 4 bases and J shed 0 bases, with 12 bases lying between them. The CDR3 loop reads CSATTDRANYGYTF. The CDR3 DNA reads TGCAGTGCTACAACGGACAGAGCTAACTATGGCTACACCTTC.

This clonotype was seen a handful of times. V and J are TRBV20-1 and TRBJ2-7; 8 positions agree with TRBD1. The CDR3 has 13 amino acids. Germline trimming cut 4 bases from V and 4 bases from J; bases unmatched to any gene: 6. From germline, CDR1 is DFQATT and CDR2 SNEGSKA (reference sequence). CDR3 amino acids: CSATQGVKYEQYF. The CDR3 region has the DNA TGCAGTGCTACACAGGGGGTCAAGTACGAGCAGTACTTC.

In this sample, this clonotype turned up a few times. The chain is built from TRBV11-2 and TRBJ1-6; 7 bases match TRBD1. Per the germline V gene, CDR1 is SGHAT and CDR2 is FQNNGV. CDR3 length equals 18 residues. With 5 bases clipped from V and 3 bases from J, the junction kept 13 bases outside the gene matches. The CDR3 DNA is TGTGCCAGCAGCCCCGGGTTCAGACAGGGAGTCTATAATTCACCCCTCCACTTT. This translates into CASSPGFRQGVYNSPLHF.